This T cell receptor (beta chain) was recorded in a study of T-cell reconstitution after alpha-beta-depleted transplantation in children. Study-wide findings and caveats: Most T-cell counts and diversity one year after the transplant came from T cells that were newly produced. The study reportedly traced alpha-beta T cells about two months after transplant to several hundred expanded graft clones. At day 60, the high TCRbeta diversity found in some patients originated from recipient T cells and thymic progenitors that had survived.

Worth noting for this clonotype: The antigen is not known.

Germline assignment: CDR1 DFQATT and CDR2 SNEGSKA (reference sequence). V dropped 1 base and J dropped 1 base, with 14 bases sitting between them. The length of the CDR3 is 15 residues. Unique molecular identifiers were used to barcode this TCRbeta library. TCRdb re-analysed the PCR reads in MiXCR, keeping a single row per CDR3 protein. The sample yields 500,000 to 650,000 distinct CDR3 sequences, roughly 13% seen once. This specimen was PBMCs, mostly from graft donor cells, taken 360 days after TCRalphabeta/CD19-depleted stem cell transplant. The chain has TRBV20-1 and TRBJ2-7, with D unresolved. The sequence derives from a male patient aged 10 to 17 who had a stem cell transplant for acute myeloid leukemia, so the T cells may come from the graft donor. Here the CDR3 DNA reads TGCAGTGCTAGAGGTGTCGCTCATTTTTCCTACGAGCAGTACTTC. Amino acids: CSARGVAHFSYEQYF.